Presented here are 18 T cell receptor beta chains from one specimen sequenced in a study of radiotherapy plus CTLA-4 blockade in lung cancer. Sequencing used immunoSEQ multiplex PCR; TCRdb keeps in-frame clones, though not all of them. The sample comprises some 23,000 clones, around 70% of which are singletons, and approximately 3.6% rests with the top ten. The source was peripheral blood, collected from a patient treated with radiotherapy plus ipilimumab. The receptors shown here come from a human donor with non-small cell lung cancer who had stable disease on radiotherapy plus ipilimumab.

The V and J genes are TRBV27 and TRBJ2-1; D call uncertain. The CDR3 contains 17 residues. In germline, CDR1 is MNHEY, CDR2 SMNVEV (reference sequence). Trimming pared 0 bases from V and 6 bases from J, leaving 18 bases between. The CDR3 sequence: CASSLSLRVEYLNEQFF. CDR3 sequence (DNA): TGTGCCAGCAGTTTATCTCTCCGCGTAGAGTACCTCAATGAGCAGTTCTTC.

CDR3 loop: CASSLRAERNTEAFF. The CDR3 coding sequence is TGCGCCAGCAGCTTGAGGGCAGAAAGGAACACTGAAGCTTTCTTT. The chain carries TRBV5-1 and TRBJ1-1; D not certain. This CDR3 contains 15 residues. CDR1 SGHRS and CDR2 YFSETQ come from the germline V gene. The ends were cut back, 1 base at V and 1 base at J, with 11 bases in the middle.

The chain is built from TRBV7-2 and TRBJ2-1; D ambiguous. Germline values: CDR1 SGHTA, CDR2 FQGNSA. Trimming took 5 bases from V and 7 from J, leaving 15 bases between them. CDR3 length: 14 residues. The CDR3 region has the DNA TGTGCCAGCAGCAGGGCATTGCTGAATAATGAGCAGTTCTTC. Amino acid sequence: CASSRALLNNEQFF.

The chain has TRBV6-1 and TRBJ2-7; perhaps TRBD2 as D (6 bases). V was clipped by 7 bases and J by 3 bases, with 16 bases between them. From germline, CDR1 is MNHNS and CDR2 SASEGT. The CDR3 has 14 residues. CDR3 sequence reads: CASTRGAGYYEQYF. CDR3 bases: TGTGCCAGCACCCGTGGGGCGGGATACTACGAGCAGTACTTC.

CDR3 nucleotide sequence: TGTGCCAGCAGCAAGGGCGCCGTCTACACTGAAGCTTTCTTT. This sequence encodes CASSKGAVYTEAFF. The V gene is TRBV27, the J gene TRBJ1-1; D is unclear. Germline values: CDR1 MNHEY, CDR2 SMNVEV (reference sequence). The CDR3 loop spans 14 amino acids. Trimming left V 6 bases short and J 3 bases short, with 14 bases between.

The chain couples TRBV7-2 to TRBJ1-2, with TRBD1 matching over 10 bases. J was trimmed by 6 bases and V by 3 bases; bases with no gene match: 13. This CDR3 is built from 17 residues. CDR1 and CDR2 from the germline V gene are SGHTA and FQGNSA. The CDR3 here is CASSLGGQGRPADGYTF. CDR3 sequence (DNA): TGTGCCAGCAGCTTGGGGGGACAGGGGAGACCAGCGGATGGCTACACCTTC.

The V gene is TRBV29-1, the J gene TRBJ2-5; 7 bases are a match to TRBD2. The CDR3 is made up of 13 amino acids. The germline gives CDR1 SQVTM, CDR2 ANQGSEA. The trim removed 4 bases at V and 4 bases at J, leaving 6 bases unmatched. The CDR3 loop is CSVVGGRGETQYF. DNA of the CDR3: TGCAGCGTTGTCGGGGGGAGGGGAGAGACCCAGTACTTC.

J is TRBJ1-5 and V is TRBV7-2; no firm D call. V was clipped by 6 bases and J by 0 bases, with 15 bases between them. Germline CDR1 is SGHTA and CDR2 is FQGNSA. The CDR3 totals 16 residues. CDR3 loop: CASRGSGVLSNQPQHF. In nucleotides, the CDR3 is TGTGCCAGCAGAGGGTCGGGAGTTCTTAGCAATCAGCCCCAGCATTTT.

This chain links TRBV6-1 with TRBJ2-7; 10 bases align to TRBD1. J lost 7 bases, V lost 7 bases, and 7 bases had no gene match. The CDR3 loop spans 13 amino acids. Germline CDR1 MNHNS, CDR2 SASEGT. The CDR3 DNA sequence: TGTGCCAGCACCCTGGGACAGGGGAGGGAGCAGTACTTC. Residues: CASTLGQGREQYF.

The gene calls are TRBV7-2 and TRBJ2-5; TRBD1 agrees at 7 bases. This CDR3 has 15 residues. From germline, CDR1 is SGHTA and CDR2 FQGNSA. The V segment lost 3 bases and the J segment 0 bases; nucleotides outside the gene matches: 4. The CDR3 bases are TGTGCCAGCAGCTTCAGGGGGACCGACCAAGAGACCCAGTACTTC. It specifies CASSFRGTDQETQYF.

The rearrangement uses TRBV6-1 and TRBJ2-7, with a possible D match to TRBD2 (5 bases). From germline, CDR1 is MNHNS and CDR2 SASEGT. The CDR3 contains 12 residues. V shed 6 bases and J shed 7 bases, with 13 bases lying between them. The CDR3 loop is CASSPGLSEQYF. The CDR3, as DNA: TGTGCCAGCAGCCCCGGACTGTCAGAGCAGTACTTC.

This clone is a singleton in its sample. The V call is TRBV5-1, the J call TRBJ2-1, with D possibly TRBD2 on 6 matching bases. Germline loops: CDR1 SGHRS, CDR2 YFSETQ. The CDR3 is 14 amino acids. V gave up 6 bases and J gave up 8 bases, with 18 bases separating them. In DNA form, the CDR3 reads TGCGCCAGCACCGTAGCGGAGGAGGGTTATGAGCAGTTCTTC. Its translation is CASTVAEEGYEQFF.

The chain employs TRBV27 and TRBJ2-1; D is possibly TRBD2 (5 bases). The CDR3 spans 18 residues. Germline CDR1 is MNHEY and CDR2 is SMNVEV (reference sequence). The V end was cut by 1 base, the J end by 0 bases, with 16 bases between. CDR3 sequence: CASSLYPPTSGSYNEQFF. The CDR3 bases are TGTGCCAGCAGTTTATACCCTCCCACCAGCGGCTCCTACAATGAGCAGTTCTTC.

This clone was found a few times. The chain couples TRBV7-3 to TRBJ2-2; TRBD2 agrees at 12 bases. The junction had 11 bases not matched to a gene; V was cut back by 1 base and J by 5 bases. The CDR3 length is 19 residues. Germline V gives CDR1 SGHTA, CDR2 FQGTGA. The CDR3 nucleotides read TGTGCCAGCAGCTTAAGGTCGACTAGCGGGAGTGAGTCTACCGGGGAGCTGTTTTTT. Protein product: CASSLRSTSGSESTGELFF.

The V call is TRBV10-1, the J call TRBJ2-3; D is possibly TRBD2 (6 bases). Germline values: CDR1 WNHNN, CDR2 SYGVQD (reference sequence). The CDR3 runs 14 residues. V was cut by 2 bases and J by 10 bases, with 16 bases left in between. CDR3 sequence reads: CASSERDSRSAQYF. In DNA form, the CDR3 reads TGCGCCAGCAGTGAGCGGGACTCGCGCAGTGCGCAGTATTTT.

This sequence joins TRBV19 and TRBJ2-7; 7 bases are a match to TRBD1. Per the germline V gene, CDR1 is LNHDA and CDR2 is SQIVND (reference sequence). Trimming took 6 bases from V and 2 from J; bases not matched to a gene: 7. This CDR3 spans 14 amino acids. In nucleotides, the CDR3 is TGTGCCAGTAGGGACAGGATACCTCCCTACGAGCAGTACTTC. Protein product: CASRDRIPPYEQYF.

The chain couples TRBV28 to TRBJ1-2; 8 nucleotides match TRBD1. Germline V gene data show CDR1 as MDHEN and CDR2 as SYDVKM. CDR3 size: 16 residues. Trimming took 2 bases from V and 3 from J; bases not matched to a gene: 8. The CDR3 coding sequence is TGTGCCAGCAGTTTAGGCGGGGACAGGTCCGACTATGGCTACACCTTC. Translating it yields CASSLGGDRSDYGYTF.

The gene calls are TRBV10-3 and TRBJ2-1; D not resolved. Germline V gives CDR1 ENHRY, CDR2 SYGVKD. V was cut by 6 bases and J by 4 bases, with 10 bases left in between. CDR3 length equals 13 residues. The DNA for the CDR3 is TGTGCCATCAGCCTGACTGGGTACAATGAGCAGTTCTTC. Amino acid sequence: CAISLTGYNEQFF.